These T cell receptor beta chains were read from a single sample in a study of shared clonotypes between healthy human individuals. The assay was immunoSEQ multiplex PCR, and TCRdb's table has in-frame clones only and misses some. The table shows about 2.3 million clones, with over 90% occurring only once. Material for sequencing was naive CD4+ T cells from PBMCs. The source of these receptors is a man aged 18 to 30 in good health. Some clones in this sample may be carry-over from other donors' samples. The CDR3 runs from the conserved cysteine through the conserved F or W. The D gene is left open where the match is weak. Rows give clone size only sometimes, using once, few, many, or a class for an expanded clone.

D: TRBD1; V: TRBV5-1; size: NA; J: TRBJ2-1; DNA: TGCGCCAGCAGCCCCGGCCCGGGACAGGGCTCCTACAATGAGCAGTTCTTC; CDR3: CASSPGPGQGSYNEQFF
D: TRBD1; V: TRBV5-1; size: NA; J: TRBJ2-5; DNA: TGCGCCAGCAGCCAAGCCGGGACAGGGGGCCAAGAGACCCAGTACTTC; CDR3: CASSQAGTGGQETQYF
D: TRBD2; V: TRBV5-1; size: NA; J: TRBJ2-2; DNA: TGCGCCAGCAGCTTGGTGACTAGCCAGGCCACCGGGGAGCTGTTTTTT; CDR3: CASSLVTSQATGELFF
D: TRBD1; V: TRBV2; size: NA; J: TRBJ1-4; DNA: TGTGCCAGCATCGCCGGGACAGGGCTGGGTAAACTGTTTTTT; CDR3: CASIAGTGLGKLFF
D: NA; V: TRBV29-1; size: once; J: TRBJ2-1; DNA: TGCAGCGTTGAAAACGTTCGGGACCCATACGCAGGGGAGCAGTTCTTC; CDR3: CSVENVRDPYAGEQFF
D: TRBD2; V: TRBV7-9; size: NA; J: TRBJ2-1; DNA: TGTGCCAGCAGCTTGTGGACTAGCGGGGTCAATGAGCAGTTCTTC; CDR3: CASSLWTSGVNEQFF
D: TRBD1; V: TRBV2; size: NA; J: TRBJ2-7; DNA: TGTGCCAGAGCTGGGGACAGGTCCTACGAGCAGTACTTC; CDR3: CARAGDRSYEQYF
D: NA; V: TRBV28; size: NA; J: TRBJ2-3; DNA: TGTGCCAGTGCCGGGCTACAATACACAGATACGCAGTATTTT; CDR3: CASAGLQYTDTQYF
D: NA; V: TRBV19; size: NA; J: TRBJ2-7; DNA: TGTGCCAGTGGACGGGGCAGACCCCTCTTCTACGAGCAGTACTTC; CDR3: CASGRGRPLFYEQYF
D: TRBD1; V: TRBV27; size: NA; J: TRBJ2-2; DNA: TGTGCCAGCAGTTTACCGGACAGGACAGGCACCGGGGAGCTGTTTTTT; CDR3: CASSLPDRTGTGELFF
D: NA; V: TRBV11-2; size: once; J: TRBJ2-3; DNA: TGTGCCAGCAGCTTCCTACGACAAAGCACAGATACGCAGTATTTT; CDR3: CASSFLRQSTDTQYF
D: NA; V: TRBV14; size: few; J: TRBJ1-4; DNA: TGTGCCAGCAGCCGGGACCCCACGGAGGGAGAAAAACTGTTTTTT; CDR3: CASSRDPTEGEKLFF
D: NA; V: TRBV7-9; size: NA; J: TRBJ2-7; DNA: TGTGCCAGCAGCTTATGGGCTTGGCAGTACTTC; CDR3: CASSLWAWQYF
D: TRBD2; V: TRBV18; size: NA; J: TRBJ2-3; DNA: TGTGCCAGCTCACCAGTAGCGGGGGCGGATACGCAGTATTTT; CDR3: CASSPVAGADTQYF
D: NA; V: TRBV5-1; size: NA; J: TRBJ2-3; DNA: TGCGCCAGCAGCTTGGACAGGGCAGGGGATACGCAGTATTTT; CDR3: CASSLDRAGDTQYF